This TCR beta chain was identified in a study of blood T cell repertoires in COVID-19 (TCRdb year 2020). With regard to the full study: Collaborator samples came from the United States, Italy and Spain and covered acute and convalescent phases of COVID-19. The material from the prospective study consisted of cDNA or gDNA derived from T cells, B-cell-depleted T cells, or PBMCs. The sample metadata nearly always contained a de-identified subject ID, COVID-19 status, age in years and sex. Where available, HLA class I and class II types were taken from metadata supplied by the sample provider and were not determined by assay-based typing. The dataset comprised deeply sampled blood TCRbeta repertoires from subjects exposed to, actively infected with, or recovered from COVID-19. Samples came from the ongoing ImmuneRACE study (first 160 participants) plus 1,254 subjects from 6 global collaborators. The repertoires were released in a freely available public database intended as a resource for research on the immune response to SARS-CoV-2.

TCRbeta CDR3 regions were amplified from genomic DNA by means of the immunoSEQ Assay, a bias-controlled multiplex PCR. The paper's processing steps were these. The number of nucleated cells in each sample was estimated from the amplification of reference gene primers within the assay. To quantify the absolute abundance of each unique TCRbeta CDR3 rearrangement, sequence reads were collapsed and filtered. For each sample, productive Simpson clonality was calculated by taking the square root of Simpson's diversity index across productive rearrangements. Imported from immuneACCESS, the table was reduced by TCRdb to in-frame sequences with V and J called. These copies leave out some clones; in studies compared against another copy, an unresolved V gene accounts for under half, and the cause of the remainder is not known. V and J calls and clone size are as listed in that table; D and trimming were resolved from the DNA. The table for this sample lists about 200,000 clones; around 90% of them were counted only once. 6.5% to 9% of the sample is taken by the ten largest.

Taken from the germline V gene, the CDR1 and CDR2 loops are MDHEN and SYDVKM. At the junction V is shortened by 6 bases and J by 4 bases; bases outside the gene matches: 1. The CDR3 has 13 amino acids, counting the end cysteine and phenylalanine. The read is trimmed to its CDR3 DNA, 39 bases read in frame from base 1. This clone was found once. Its antigen remains unidentified. Per-nucleotide qualities are absent, and no much larger clonotype sits a single base away. Participants in the prospective study were enrolled through a virtual design, were aged roughly 18 to 90 years, and lived in about 25 United States geographic areas. In the prospective study, cohorts were assigned on the basis of participant-reported clinical history obtained from a screening survey and a study questionnaire. Recovered participants in ImmuneRACE Cohort 3 were defined by two consecutive negative NP/OP PCR tests, clearance by a healthcare professional, or resolution of symptoms. Mobile phlebotomists in the prospective study collected whole blood, serum and a nasopharyngeal or oropharyngeal swab from every participant. Participants in the prospective study had the option to provide additional blood draws and questionnaires over a 2-month period. Before DNA extraction, blood samples from the prospective study were shipped at room temperature or frozen.

What the study reported, not specific to this receptor: The amount of clinical and demographic metadata varied by source and participant and was provided uncurated.

The chain is made from TRBV28 and TRBJ1-5, with 9 bases aligning to TRBD1. The TCR sequence derives from a woman aged 18-29 years who had recovered from COVID-19. Specimen: PBMCs or T cells enriched from blood (not recorded which). The CDR3 protein: CASRQGANQPQHF. The nucleotides are TGTGCCAGCAGACAGGGGGCTAATCAGCCCCAGCATTTT.